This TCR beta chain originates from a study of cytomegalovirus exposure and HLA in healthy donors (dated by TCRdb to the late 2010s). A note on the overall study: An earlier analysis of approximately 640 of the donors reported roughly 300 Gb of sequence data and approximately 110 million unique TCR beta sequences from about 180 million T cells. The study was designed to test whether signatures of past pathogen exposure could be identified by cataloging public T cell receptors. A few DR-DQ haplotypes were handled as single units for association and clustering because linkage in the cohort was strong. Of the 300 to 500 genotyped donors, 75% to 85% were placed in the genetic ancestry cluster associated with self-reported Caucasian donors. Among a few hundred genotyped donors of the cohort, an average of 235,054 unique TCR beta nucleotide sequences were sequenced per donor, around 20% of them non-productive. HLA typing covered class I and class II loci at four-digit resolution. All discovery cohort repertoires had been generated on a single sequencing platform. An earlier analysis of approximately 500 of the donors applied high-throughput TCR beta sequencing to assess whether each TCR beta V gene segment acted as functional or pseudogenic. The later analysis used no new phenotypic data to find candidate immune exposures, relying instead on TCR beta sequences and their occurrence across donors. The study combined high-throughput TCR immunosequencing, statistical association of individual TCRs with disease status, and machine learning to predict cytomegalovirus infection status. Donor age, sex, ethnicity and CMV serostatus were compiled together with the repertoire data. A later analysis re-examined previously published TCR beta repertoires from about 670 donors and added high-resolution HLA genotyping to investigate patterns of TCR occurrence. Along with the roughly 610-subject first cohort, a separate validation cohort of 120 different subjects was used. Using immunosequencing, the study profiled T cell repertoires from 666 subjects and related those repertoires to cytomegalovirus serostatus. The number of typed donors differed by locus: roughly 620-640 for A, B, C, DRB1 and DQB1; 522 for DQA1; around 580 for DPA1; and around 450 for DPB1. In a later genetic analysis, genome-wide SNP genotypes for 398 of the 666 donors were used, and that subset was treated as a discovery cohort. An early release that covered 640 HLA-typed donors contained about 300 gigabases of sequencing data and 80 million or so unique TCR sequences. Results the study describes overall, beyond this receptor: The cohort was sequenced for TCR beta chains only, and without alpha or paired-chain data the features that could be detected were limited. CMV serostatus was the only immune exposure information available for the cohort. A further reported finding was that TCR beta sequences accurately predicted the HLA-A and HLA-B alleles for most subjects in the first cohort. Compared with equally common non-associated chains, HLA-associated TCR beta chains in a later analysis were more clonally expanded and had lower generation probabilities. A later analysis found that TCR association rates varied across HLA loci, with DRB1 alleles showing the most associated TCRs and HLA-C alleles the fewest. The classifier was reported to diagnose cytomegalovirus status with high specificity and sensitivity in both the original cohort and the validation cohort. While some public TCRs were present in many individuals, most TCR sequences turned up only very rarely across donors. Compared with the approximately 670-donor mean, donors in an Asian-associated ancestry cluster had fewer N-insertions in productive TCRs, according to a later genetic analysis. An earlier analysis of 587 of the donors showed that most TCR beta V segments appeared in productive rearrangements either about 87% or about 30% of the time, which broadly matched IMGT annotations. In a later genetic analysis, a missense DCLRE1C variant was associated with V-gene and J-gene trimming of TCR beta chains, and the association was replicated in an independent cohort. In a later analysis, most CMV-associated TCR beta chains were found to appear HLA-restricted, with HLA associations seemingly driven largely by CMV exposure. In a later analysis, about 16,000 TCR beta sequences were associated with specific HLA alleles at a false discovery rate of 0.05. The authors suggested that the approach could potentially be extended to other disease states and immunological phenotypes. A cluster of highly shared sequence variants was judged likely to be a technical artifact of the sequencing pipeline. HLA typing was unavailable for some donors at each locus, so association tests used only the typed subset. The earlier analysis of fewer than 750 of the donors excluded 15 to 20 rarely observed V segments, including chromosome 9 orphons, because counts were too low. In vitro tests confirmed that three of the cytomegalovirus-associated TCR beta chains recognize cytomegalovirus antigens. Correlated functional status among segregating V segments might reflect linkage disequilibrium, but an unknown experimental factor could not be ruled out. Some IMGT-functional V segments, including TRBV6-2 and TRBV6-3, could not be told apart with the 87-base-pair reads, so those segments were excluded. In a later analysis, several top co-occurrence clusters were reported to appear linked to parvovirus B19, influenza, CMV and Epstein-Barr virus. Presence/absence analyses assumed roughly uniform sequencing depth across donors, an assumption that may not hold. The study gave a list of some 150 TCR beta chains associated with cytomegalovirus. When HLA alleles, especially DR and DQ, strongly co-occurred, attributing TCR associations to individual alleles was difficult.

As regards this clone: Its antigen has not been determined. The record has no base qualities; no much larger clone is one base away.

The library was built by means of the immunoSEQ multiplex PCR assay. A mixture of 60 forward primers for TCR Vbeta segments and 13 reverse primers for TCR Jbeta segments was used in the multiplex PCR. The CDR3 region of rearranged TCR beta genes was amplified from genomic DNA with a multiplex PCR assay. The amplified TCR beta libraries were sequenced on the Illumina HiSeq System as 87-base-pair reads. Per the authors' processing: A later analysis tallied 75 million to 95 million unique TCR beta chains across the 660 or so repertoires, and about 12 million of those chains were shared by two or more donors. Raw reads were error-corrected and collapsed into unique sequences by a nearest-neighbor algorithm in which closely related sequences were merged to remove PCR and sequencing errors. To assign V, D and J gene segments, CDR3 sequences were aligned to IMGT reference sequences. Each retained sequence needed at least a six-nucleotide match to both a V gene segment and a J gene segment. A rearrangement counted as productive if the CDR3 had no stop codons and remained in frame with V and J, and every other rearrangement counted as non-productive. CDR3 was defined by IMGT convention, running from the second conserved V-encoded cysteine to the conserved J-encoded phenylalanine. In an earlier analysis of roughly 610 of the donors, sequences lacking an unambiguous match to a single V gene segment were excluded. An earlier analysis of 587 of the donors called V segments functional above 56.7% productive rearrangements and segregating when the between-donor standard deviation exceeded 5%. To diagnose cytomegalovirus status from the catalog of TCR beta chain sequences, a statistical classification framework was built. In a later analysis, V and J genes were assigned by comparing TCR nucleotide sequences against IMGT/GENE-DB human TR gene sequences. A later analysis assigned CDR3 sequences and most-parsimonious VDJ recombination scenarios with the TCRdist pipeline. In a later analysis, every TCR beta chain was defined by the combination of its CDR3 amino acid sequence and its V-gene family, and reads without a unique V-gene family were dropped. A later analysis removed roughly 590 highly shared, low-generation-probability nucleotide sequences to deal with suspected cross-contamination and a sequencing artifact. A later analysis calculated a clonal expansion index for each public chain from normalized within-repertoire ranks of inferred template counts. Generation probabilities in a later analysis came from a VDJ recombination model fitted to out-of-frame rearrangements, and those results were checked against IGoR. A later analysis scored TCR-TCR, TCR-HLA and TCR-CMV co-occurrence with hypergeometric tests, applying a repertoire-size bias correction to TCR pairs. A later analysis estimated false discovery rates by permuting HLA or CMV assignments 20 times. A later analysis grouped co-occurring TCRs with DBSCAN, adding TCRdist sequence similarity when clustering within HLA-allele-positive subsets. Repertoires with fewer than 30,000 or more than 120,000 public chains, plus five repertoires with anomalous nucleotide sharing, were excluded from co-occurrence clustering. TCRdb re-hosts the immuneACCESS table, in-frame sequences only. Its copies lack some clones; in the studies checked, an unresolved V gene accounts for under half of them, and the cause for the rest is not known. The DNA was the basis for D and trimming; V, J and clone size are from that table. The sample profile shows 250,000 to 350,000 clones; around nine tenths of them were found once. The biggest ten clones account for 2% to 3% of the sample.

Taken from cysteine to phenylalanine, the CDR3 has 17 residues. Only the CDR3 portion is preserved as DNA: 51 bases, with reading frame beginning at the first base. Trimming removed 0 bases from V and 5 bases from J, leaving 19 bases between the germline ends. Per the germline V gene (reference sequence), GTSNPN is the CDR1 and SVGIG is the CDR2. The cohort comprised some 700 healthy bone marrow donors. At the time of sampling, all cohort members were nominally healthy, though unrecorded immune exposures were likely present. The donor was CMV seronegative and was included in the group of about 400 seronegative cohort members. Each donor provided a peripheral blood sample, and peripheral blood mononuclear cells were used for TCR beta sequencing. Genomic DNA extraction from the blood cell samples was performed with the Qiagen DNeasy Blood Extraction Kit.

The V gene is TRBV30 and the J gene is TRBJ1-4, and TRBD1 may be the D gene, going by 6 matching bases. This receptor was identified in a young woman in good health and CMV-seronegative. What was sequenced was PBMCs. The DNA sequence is TGTGCCTGGAGTGTACTAAGCGGGGGCTTTGGAAATGAAAAACTGTTTTTT. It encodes CAWSVLSGGFGNEKLFF. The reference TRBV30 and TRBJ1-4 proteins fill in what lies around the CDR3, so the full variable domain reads SQTIHQWPATLVQPVGSPLSLECTVEGTSNPNLYWYRQAAGRGLQLLFYSVGIGQISSEVPQNLSASRPQDRQFILSSKKLLLSDSGFYLCAWSVLSGGFGNEKLFFGSGTQLSVL.